One T cell receptor (beta chain) is described in this entry. No antigen is known for it. The sample is drawn from a study of OX40 agonist ivuxolimab in advanced cancers. About the study: Checkpoint inhibitors had been given previously to under 50% of patients. Study results and caveats: Among the lowest peripheral clonal expansion occurred in 0.1-3.0 mg/kg partial responders.

Profiled with immunoSEQ multiplex PCR; TCRdb holds only in-frame clones, not every one. The sample shows some 60,000 clones, under 85% of them seen only once. Germline lookup yields CDR1 MNHEY and CDR2 SVGAGI. The CDR3 contains 15 residues. V lost 6 bases, J lost 1 base, and 13 bases lay in between. The TCR originated in an adult with an advanced solid tumor such as melanoma, head and neck, liver or kidney cancer. This sequence joins TRBV6-5 and TRBJ1-5; no clear D. Sequencing was performed on CD4+ or CD8+ T cells sorted from blood, taken in a trial of the OX40 agonist ivuxolimab. Written as DNA, the CDR3 is TGTGCCAGCAGCCCCGGGGTATTCAGCAATCAGCCCCAGCATTTT. It is translated as CASSPGVFSNQPQHF.